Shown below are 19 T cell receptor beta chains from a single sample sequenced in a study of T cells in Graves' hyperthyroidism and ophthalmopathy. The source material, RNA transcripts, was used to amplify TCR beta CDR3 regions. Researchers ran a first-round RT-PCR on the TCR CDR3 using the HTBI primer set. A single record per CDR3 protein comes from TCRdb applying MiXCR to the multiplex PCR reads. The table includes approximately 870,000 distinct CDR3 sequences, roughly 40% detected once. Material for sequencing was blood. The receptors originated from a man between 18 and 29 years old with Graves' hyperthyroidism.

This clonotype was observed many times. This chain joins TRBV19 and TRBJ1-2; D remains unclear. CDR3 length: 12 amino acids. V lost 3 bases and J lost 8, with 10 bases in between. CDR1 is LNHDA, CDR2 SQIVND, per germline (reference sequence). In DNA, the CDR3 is TGTGCCAGTAGTATGGCAAGGAGCGGCTACACCTTC. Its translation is CASSMARSGYTF.

The CDR3 is CRATSRGNYGYTF. The CDR3, as DNA: TGCAGAGCCACTAGTCGCGGTAACTATGGCTACACCTTC. The gene calls are TRBV20-1 and TRBJ1-2; D gene unclear. Germline V CDR1 and CDR2: DFQATT, SNEGSKA (reference sequence). This CDR3 has 13 residues.

The CDR3 spells CSAWLQSDYEQYF. CDR3 bases: TGCAGTGCTTGGCTTCAATCCGACTACGAGCAGTACTTC. This chain joins TRBV20-1 and TRBJ2-7, with unresolved D. The CDR3 spans 13 residues. Germline loops: CDR1 DFQATT, CDR2 SNEGSKA (reference sequence). V was clipped by 5 bases and J by 3 bases, with 14 bases between them.

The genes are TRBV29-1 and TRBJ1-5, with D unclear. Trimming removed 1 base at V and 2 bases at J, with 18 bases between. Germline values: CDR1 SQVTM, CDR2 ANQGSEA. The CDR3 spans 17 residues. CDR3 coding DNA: TGCAGCGTTGAAGGGATGACGGGAGGAGGCGGCAATCAGCCCCAGCATTTT. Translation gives CSVEGMTGGGGNQPQHF.

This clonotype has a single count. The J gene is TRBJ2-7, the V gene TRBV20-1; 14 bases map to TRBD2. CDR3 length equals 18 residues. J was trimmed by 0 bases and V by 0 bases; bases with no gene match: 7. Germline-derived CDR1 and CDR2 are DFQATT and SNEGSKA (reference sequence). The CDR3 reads CSARELGTSGGRSYEQYF. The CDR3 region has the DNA TGCAGTGCTAGAGAACTTGGGACTAGCGGGGGTCGCTCCTACGAGCAGTACTTC.

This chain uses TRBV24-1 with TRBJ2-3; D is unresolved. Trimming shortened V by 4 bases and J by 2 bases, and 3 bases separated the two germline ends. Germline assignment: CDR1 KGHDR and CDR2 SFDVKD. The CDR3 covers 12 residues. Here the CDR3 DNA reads TGTGCCACCAGTGACCCCACAGATACGCAGTATTTT. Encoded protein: CATSDPTDTQYF.

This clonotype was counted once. CDR3 bases: TGTGCCAGCAACGGCCCAGAAGGGGCCGGGGAGCTGTTTTTT. Translated: CASNGPEGAGELFF. This sequence joins TRBV7-6 and TRBJ2-2, with D possibly matching TRBD1 (5 bases). V was pared by 7 bases and J by 6 bases, with 15 bases between. Germline CDR1 reads SGHVS; CDR2 reads FNYEAQ. The CDR3 length is 14 residues.

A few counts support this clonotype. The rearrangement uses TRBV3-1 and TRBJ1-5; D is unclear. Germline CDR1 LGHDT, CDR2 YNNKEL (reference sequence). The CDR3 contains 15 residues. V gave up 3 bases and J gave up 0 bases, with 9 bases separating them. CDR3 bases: TGTGCCAGCAGCCAGGGATTTGATAGCAATCAGCCCCAGCATTTT. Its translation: CASSQGFDSNQPQHF.

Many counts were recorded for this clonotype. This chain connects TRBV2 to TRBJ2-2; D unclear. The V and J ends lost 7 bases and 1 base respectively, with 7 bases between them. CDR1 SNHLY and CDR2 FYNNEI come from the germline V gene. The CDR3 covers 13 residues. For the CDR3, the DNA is TGTGCCAGCAAATTCAGGAACACCGGGGAGCTGTTTTTT. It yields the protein CASKFRNTGELFF. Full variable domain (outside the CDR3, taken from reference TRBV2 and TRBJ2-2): EPEVTQTPSHQVTQMGQEVILRCVPISNHLYFYWYRQILGQKVEFLVSFYNNEISEKSEIFDDQFSVERPDGSNFTLKIRSTKLEDSAMYFCASKFRNTGELFFGEGSRLTVL.

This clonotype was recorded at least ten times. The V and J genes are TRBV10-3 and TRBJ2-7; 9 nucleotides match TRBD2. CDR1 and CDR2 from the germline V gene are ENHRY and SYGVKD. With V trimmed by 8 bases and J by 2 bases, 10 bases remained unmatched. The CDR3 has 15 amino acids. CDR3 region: CAIRAGREGPYEQYF. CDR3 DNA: TGTGCCATCCGGGCCGGGCGGGAGGGCCCCTACGAGCAGTACTTC.

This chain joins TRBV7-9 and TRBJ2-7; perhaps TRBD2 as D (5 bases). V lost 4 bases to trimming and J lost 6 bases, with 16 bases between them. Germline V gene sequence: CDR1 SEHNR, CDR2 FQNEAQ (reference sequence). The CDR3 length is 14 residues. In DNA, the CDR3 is TGTGCCAGCAGCTCGGGGTCGTTGTACGGCGAGCAGTACTTC. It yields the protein CASSSGSLYGEQYF. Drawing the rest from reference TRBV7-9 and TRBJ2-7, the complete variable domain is DTGVSQNPRHKITKRGQNVTFRCDPISEHNRLYWYRQTLGQGPEFLTYFQNEAQLEKSRLLSDRFSAERPKGSFSTLEIQRTEQGDSAMYLCASSSGSLYGEQYFGPGTRLTVT.

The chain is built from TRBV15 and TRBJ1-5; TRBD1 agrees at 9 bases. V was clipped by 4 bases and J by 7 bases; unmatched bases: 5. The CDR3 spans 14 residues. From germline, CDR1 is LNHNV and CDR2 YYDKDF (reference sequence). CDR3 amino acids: CATSIQGARQPQHF. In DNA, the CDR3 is TGTGCCACCAGCATACAGGGGGCCAGACAGCCCCAGCATTTT.

This CDR3 is CASSQGVGGANVLTF. CDR3 nucleotide sequence: TGCGCCAGCAGCCAAGGAGTCGGGGGGGCCAACGTCCTGACTTTC. The rearrangement joins TRBV4-3 to TRBJ2-6; no definite D call. CDR3 length: 15 residues. Germline V gene sequence: CDR1 LGHNA, CDR2 YSLEER. Deletions cut 1 base from V and 4 bases from J, with 8 bases between.

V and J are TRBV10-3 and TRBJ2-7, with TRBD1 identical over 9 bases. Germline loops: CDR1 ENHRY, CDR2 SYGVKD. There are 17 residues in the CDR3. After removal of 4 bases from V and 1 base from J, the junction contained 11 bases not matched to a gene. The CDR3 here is CAISGGPQGADSYEQYF. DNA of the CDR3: TGTGCCATCAGTGGGGGGCCACAGGGGGCCGATTCCTACGAGCAGTACTTC.

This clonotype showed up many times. CDR3 bases: TGTGCCACCAGTGATTCCCGGACAGACTACGAGCAGTACTTC. Translation: CATSDSRTDYEQYF. The chain carries TRBV24-1 and TRBJ2-7, with D tentatively TRBD1 (6 bases). This CDR3 region has 14 residues. Looked up from germline, CDR1 is KGHDR and CDR2 is SFDVKD. V lost 2 bases, J lost 3 bases, and 10 bases lay in between.

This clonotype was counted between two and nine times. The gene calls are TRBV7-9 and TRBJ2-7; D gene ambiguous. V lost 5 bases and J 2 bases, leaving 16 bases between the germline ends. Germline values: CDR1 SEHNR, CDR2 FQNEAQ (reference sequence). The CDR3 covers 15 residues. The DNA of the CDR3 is TGTGCCAGCAGCGAAAATACCGGGCTTACCTACGAGCAGTACTTC. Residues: CASSENTGLTYEQYF.

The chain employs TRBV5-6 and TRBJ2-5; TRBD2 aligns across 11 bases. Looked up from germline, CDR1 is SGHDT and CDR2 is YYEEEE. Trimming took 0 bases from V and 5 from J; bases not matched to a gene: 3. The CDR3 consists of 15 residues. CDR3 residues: CASSLVTSGVETQYF. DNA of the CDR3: TGTGCCAGCAGCTTGGTGACTAGCGGGGTTGAGACCCAGTACTTC. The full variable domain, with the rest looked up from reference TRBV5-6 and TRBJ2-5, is DAGVTQSPTHLIKTRGQQVTLRCSPKSGHDTVSWYQQALGQGPQFIFQYYEEEERQRGNFPDRFSGHQFPNYSSELNVNALLLGDSALYLCASSLVTSGVETQYFGPGTRLLVL.

DNA of the CDR3: TGTGCCAGCAGCCGGCCCGACAGGGCCTACGAGCAGTACTTC. Translating gives CASSRPDRAYEQYF. The chain couples TRBV7-2 to TRBJ2-7; 7 bases agree with TRBD1. The CDR3 runs 14 residues. Germline lookup yields CDR1 SGHTA and CDR2 FQGNSA. V lost 5 bases to trimming and J lost 2 bases; unmatched junction nucleotides: 6.

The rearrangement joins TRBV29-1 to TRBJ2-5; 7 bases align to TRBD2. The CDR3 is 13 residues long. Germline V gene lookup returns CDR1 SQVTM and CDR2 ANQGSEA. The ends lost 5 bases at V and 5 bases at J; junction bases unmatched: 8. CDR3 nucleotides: TGCAGCGTTCAGGAGACCGGGAGGGAGACCCAGTACTTC. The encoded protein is CSVQETGRETQYF.